The present TCR beta chain was sequenced within a study of T-cell memory formation after mild COVID-19. Across the whole study: TCR clustering was largely donor specific.

General observations from the study: Second-wave clones peaking on day 37 lacked confirmed SARS-CoV-2 specificity. Among contracting clones, CD4+ were mainly CM/EM and CD8+ enriched in EMRA.

Employing constant-segment primers, 5'RACE generated TCR alpha and TCR beta cDNA libraries bearing sample barcodes and UMIs. Each CDR3 protein gets one entry after TCRdb re-called the 5' RACE reads with MiXCR. The sample includes 550,000 to 700,000 distinct CDR3 sequences, around a sixth of them seen just once. V dropped 5 bases and J dropped 0 bases, with 16 bases sitting between them. CDR3 length: 15 residues. Germline V gene sequence: CDR1 DFQATT, CDR2 SNEGSKA (reference sequence). In regard to this clonotype: Its antigen remains unidentified.

The chain employs TRBV20-1 and TRBJ2-5; D is possibly TRBD1 (5 bases). This clonotype was obtained from an adult woman who had mild COVID-19 (a few samples of this study predate the infection). Cell type and time point are not known. Input material: PBMCs or a T cell subset sorted from them (not recorded which). The CDR3 reads CSALDTSWYQETQYF. The DNA for the CDR3 is TGCAGTGCTTTGGACACGTCTTGGTACCAAGAGACCCAGTACTTC.